This TCR beta chain was documented in a study of blood T cells in healthy people across ages. About this clonotype itself: The antigen is undetermined.

Study-level results: Age advanced and TCR beta diversity per million T cells fell, roughly linearly.

Together with a sample-barcoded 5' primer, a J-beta primer mix was included in a second PCR lasting about 6 to 11 cycles. Paired-end reads containing CDR3 totaled no fewer than 2.5 million for each sample. TCRdb redid the calling of the 5' RACE reads with MiXCR, one entry per CDR3 protein. Among some 1,800,000 distinct CDR3 sequences listed, approximately 39% were seen once. The CDR3 covers 14 residues. Germline V gene lookup returns CDR1 KGHDR and CDR2 SFDVKD. The ends lost 9 bases at V and 3 bases at J; junction bases unmatched: 4. This TCR was sampled from a human donor in good health. The chain recombines TRBV24-1 with TRBJ2-3; TRBD2 aligns across 11 bases. Sample: blood. The CDR3 spells CATHSGGATDTQYF. The CDR3 nucleotides are TGTGCCACCCATAGCGGGGGGGCGACAGATACGCAGTATTTT.